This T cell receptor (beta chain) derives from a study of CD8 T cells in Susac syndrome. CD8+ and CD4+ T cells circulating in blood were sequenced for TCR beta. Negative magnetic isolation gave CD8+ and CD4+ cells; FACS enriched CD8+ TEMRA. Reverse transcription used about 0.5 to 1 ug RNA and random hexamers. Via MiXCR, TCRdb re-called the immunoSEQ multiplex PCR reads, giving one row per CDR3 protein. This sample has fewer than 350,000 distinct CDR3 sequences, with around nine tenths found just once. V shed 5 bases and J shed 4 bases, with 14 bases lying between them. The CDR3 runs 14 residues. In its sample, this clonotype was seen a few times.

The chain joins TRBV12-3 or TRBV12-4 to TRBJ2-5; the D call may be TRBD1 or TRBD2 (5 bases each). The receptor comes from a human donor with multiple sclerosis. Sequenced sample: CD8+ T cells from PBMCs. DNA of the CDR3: TGTGCCAGCAGTGGAACCGGGGCTGGAGAGACCCAGTACTTC. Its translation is CASSGTGAGETQYF.